This entry lists 24 T cell receptor beta chains sequenced from one sample in a study of cytomegalovirus exposure and HLA in healthy donors. Clones were read by immunoSEQ multiplex PCR, and TCRdb kept only the in-frame ones, dropping some. The data contain about 56,000 clones, 90% to 95% of them singletons. Sequences were obtained from PBMCs. The receptors were gathered from a woman between 18 and 29 years old in good health and CMV-seropositive.

V gene TRBV30 combines with J gene TRBJ1-1; the D gene is possibly TRBD1 (5 bases). CDR3 size: 14 residues. V was clipped by 3 bases and J by 1 base, with 12 bases between them. Germline V gene lookup returns CDR1 GTSNPN and CDR2 SVGIG (reference sequence). CDR3 nucleotide sequence: TGTGCCTGGAGCAAGGGACTGAAGAACACTGAAGCTTTCTTT. Amino acids: CAWSKGLKNTEAFF.

The V gene is TRBV15, the J gene TRBJ1-1; D not resolved. The CDR3 extends over 15 amino acids. The V and J ends lost 1 base and 4 bases respectively, with 13 bases between them. The germline V gene encodes CDR1 LNHNV and CDR2 YYDKDF (reference sequence). The CDR3 sequence: CATSRAGRESTEAFF. The CDR3 bases are TGTGCCACCAGCAGAGCCGGGAGGGAGAGCACTGAAGCTTTCTTT.

This chain connects TRBV19 to TRBJ2-1; TRBD1 is a possible D gene (6 bases). Germline V gene sequence: CDR1 LNHDA, CDR2 SQIVND (reference sequence). Trimming cost V 6 bases and J 5 bases, with 14 bases left between them. This CDR3 is built from 14 residues. The CDR3 here is CASRPGQNNNEQFF. The CDR3 bases are TGTGCCAGTAGACCGGGACAAAACAACAATGAGCAGTTCTTC.

The CDR3 loop reads CASSSRQGAGTEAFF. In nucleotides, the CDR3 is TGTGCCAGCAGCAGCCGACAGGGGGCTGGCACTGAAGCTTTCTTT. The rearrangement joins TRBV7-8 to TRBJ1-1; 10 nucleotides match TRBD1. The length of the CDR3 is 15 residues. J lost 4 bases, V lost 5 bases, and 7 bases had no gene match. Germline CDR1 SGHVS, CDR2 FQNEAQ. Looking up the rest from reference TRBV7-8 and TRBJ1-1 gives the full variable domain: GAGVSQSPRYKVAKRGQDVALRCDPISGHVSLFWYQQALGQGPEFLTYFQNEAQLDKSGLPSDRFFAERPEGSVSTLKIQRTQQEDSAVYLCASSSRQGAGTEAFFGQGTRLTVV.

The gene calls are TRBV5-1 and TRBJ2-6, with D possibly being TRBD1 (6 bases). Trimming removed 2 bases at V and 1 base at J, with 16 bases between. The length of the CDR3 is 18 residues. Germline-derived CDR1 and CDR2 are SGHRS and YFSETQ. CDR3 coding DNA: TGCGCCAGCAGCTTTCTACAGGGTTTTCCTTCTGGGGCCAACGTCCTGACTTTC. As protein: CASSFLQGFPSGANVLTF.

This rearrangement joins TRBV6-6 to TRBJ1-1, with D maybe TRBD1 (5 bases). This CDR3 is 14 amino acids long. The V gene's germline CDR1 is MNHNY and CDR2 SVGAGI (reference sequence). V lost 4 bases to trimming and J lost 4 bases, with 13 bases between them. This CDR3 is CASSLGGGGTEAFF. CDR3 DNA: TGTGCCAGCAGTTTGGGGGGGGGTGGCACTGAAGCTTTCTTT.

The J gene is TRBJ2-1, the V gene TRBV7-8; possibly TRBD2 for D (6 bases). The V gene lost 8 bases and the J gene lost 1 base, with 12 bases spanning the gap. Germline loops: CDR1 SGHVS, CDR2 FQNEAQ. The CDR3 has 14 residues. The CDR3 here is CASYRGASYNEQFF. For the CDR3, the DNA is TGTGCCAGCTATCGCGGGGCATCCTACAATGAGCAGTTCTTC. The whole variable domain, filled in from reference TRBV7-8 and TRBJ2-1, reads GAGVSQSPRYKVAKRGQDVALRCDPISGHVSLFWYQQALGQGPEFLTYFQNEAQLDKSGLPSDRFFAERPEGSVSTLKIQRTQQEDSAVYLCASYRGASYNEQFFGPGTRLTVL.

This sequence joins TRBV11-2 and TRBJ2-5, with 8 positions matching TRBD1. J gave up 4 bases and V 6 bases, and 10 bases lay outside the gene matches. CDR3 length equals 15 residues. Looked up from germline, CDR1 is SGHAT and CDR2 is FQNNGV. The CDR3 is CASRSGGSLAETQYF. CDR3 nucleotides: TGTGCCAGCAGATCAGGGGGCTCATTGGCAGAGACCCAGTACTTC.

The chain couples TRBV7-6 to TRBJ2-2; tentatively, D is TRBD1 (5 bases). V was shortened by 9 bases and J by 0 bases, with 8 bases between the two germline ends. CDR1 is SGHVS, CDR2 FNYEAQ, per germline. The CDR3 has 13 residues. This CDR3 is CASEGANTGELFF. Here the CDR3 DNA reads TGTGCCAGTGAAGGGGCGAACACCGGGGAGCTGTTTTTT.

The rearrangement uses TRBV28 and TRBJ2-1, with 8 bases that match TRBD2. Per germline, CDR1 MDHEN and CDR2 SYDVKM. With V trimmed by 2 bases and J by 4 bases, 10 bases remained unmatched. This CDR3 is built from 17 residues. CDR3 loop: CASSLSSRGGGYNEQFF. DNA for the CDR3: TGTGCCAGCAGTTTAAGCTCACGGGGCGGGGGGTACAATGAGCAGTTCTTC.

The V gene is TRBV5-1, the J gene TRBJ2-5; no clear D gene. The CDR3 spans 15 residues. Trimming stripped 1 base from V and 3 bases from J, with 13 bases between. Per the germline V gene, CDR1 is SGHRS and CDR2 is YFSETQ. The CDR3 here is CASSLSAAEKETQYF. CDR3 DNA: TGCGCCAGCAGCTTGTCTGCTGCGGAAAAAGAGACCCAGTACTTC.

This clone was seen just once. The genes are TRBV7-9 and TRBJ1-1; 12 bases align to TRBD1. Germline CDR1 SEHNR, CDR2 FQNEAQ (reference sequence). V lost 1 base to trimming and J lost 3 bases; unmatched junction nucleotides: 6. The CDR3 sequence is 17 residues long. The CDR3 sequence: CASSLGDRGLKDTEAFF. The CDR3, as DNA: TGTGCCAGCAGCTTAGGGGACAGGGGGCTTAAAGACACTGAAGCTTTCTTT.

J is TRBJ1-6 and V is TRBV6-6, with D uncertain. Germline loops: CDR1 MNHNY, CDR2 SVGAGI (reference sequence). The germline V and J ends were trimmed by 10 bases and 7 bases, with 17 bases remaining between them. There are 14 residues in the CDR3. This chain's CDR3 is CATRVGGGNSPLHF. The CDR3 nucleotides read TGTGCCACCCGCGTAGGAGGCGGGAATTCACCCCTCCACTTT.

The CDR3 region has the DNA TGTGCCAGCAGCGTAGGCAGTTACAATGAGCAGTTCTTC. This translates into CASSVGSYNEQFF. The chain has TRBV9 and TRBJ2-1; D not certain. The CDR3 length is 13 residues. CDR1 and CDR2 (germline): SGDLS, YYNGEE. V lost 0 bases and J 4 bases, leaving 5 bases between the germline ends.

The rearrangement uses TRBV29-1 and TRBJ1-3; D unresolved. Trimming cost V 3 bases and J 0 bases, with 9 bases left between them. CDR1 and CDR2 from the germline V gene are SQVTM and ANQGSEA. The CDR3 contains 14 residues. The CDR3, as DNA: TGCAGCGTTGATGAGGATTTCTCTGGAAACACCATATATTTT. The encoded protein is CSVDEDFSGNTIYF.

The gene calls are TRBV28 and TRBJ1-4; D might be TRBD1 (6 bases). This CDR3 is built from 15 residues. Germline CDR1 and CDR2: MDHEN and SYDVKM. The germline V and J ends were trimmed by 3 bases and 8 bases, with 16 bases remaining between them. The CDR3 nucleotides read TGTGCCAGCAGTTTCAGGGGTTCATGGAGAGAAAAACTGTTTTTT. It translates to CASSFRGSWREKLFF.

The chain couples TRBV4-1 to TRBJ1-6; D call uncertain. The V end was cut by 0 bases, the J end by 9 bases, with 15 bases between. The CDR3 length is 16 residues. Germline loops: CDR1 MGHRA, CDR2 YSYEKL. Here the CDR3 DNA reads TGCGCCAGCAGCCAAGACTCCAGTGCCGTCGCTTCACCCCTCCACTTT. This sequence encodes CASSQDSSAVASPLHF.

V usage is TRBV5-1 and J usage is TRBJ2-3; D ambiguous. The CDR3 loop spans 11 amino acids. V was cut by 4 bases and J by 3 bases, with 3 bases left in between. Germline loops: CDR1 SGHRS, CDR2 YFSETQ. Written as DNA, the CDR3 is TGCGCCAGCAGCCGTACAGATACGCAGTATTTT. Protein: CASSRTDTQYF.

The gene calls are TRBV4-1 and TRBJ2-7; TRBD1 matches 9 bases. Germline V gene sequence: CDR1 MGHRA, CDR2 YSYEKL. V shed 2 bases and J 4 bases; nucleotides not matched to a gene: 6. The CDR3 spans 15 residues. The CDR3 DNA reads TGCGCCAGCAGCCAATGGGACAGGGAGGGGTACGAGCAGTACTTC. This gives the protein CASSQWDREGYEQYF.

The V and J genes are TRBV4-1 and TRBJ2-5; tentative D call: TRBD1 (6 bases). The CDR3 covers 14 residues. The V end was cut by 0 bases, the J end by 4 bases, with 9 bases between. The V gene's germline CDR1 is MGHRA and CDR2 YSYEKL. The CDR3 nucleotides are TGCGCCAGCAGCCAAGAGGGACACATAGAGACCCAGTACTTC. This sequence encodes CASSQEGHIETQYF.

The chain combines TRBV7-2 with TRBJ2-2; 8 bases are a match to TRBD1. CDR3 size: 13 residues. The V segment lost 5 bases and the J segment 6 bases; nucleotides outside the gene matches: 2. CDR1 SGHTA and CDR2 FQGNSA come from the germline V gene. The CDR3 loop reads CASSPQGAGELFF. In nucleotides, the CDR3 is TGTGCCAGCAGCCCACAGGGGGCCGGGGAGCTGTTTTTT.

The rearrangement links TRBV27 to TRBJ1-2, with TRBD1 matching over 10 bases. The length of the CDR3 is 14 residues. CDR1 is MNHEY and CDR2 is SMNVEV in the germline V gene (reference sequence). V shed 2 bases, J shed 7 bases, and the junction held 4 bases outside the gene matches. CDR3 sequence: CASSLDRGLGGYTF. Written as DNA, the CDR3 is TGTGCCAGCAGTTTAGACAGGGGGCTTGGTGGCTACACCTTC.

J is TRBJ1-5 and V is TRBV19; perhaps TRBD1 as D (6 bases). Deletions cut 5 bases from V and 0 bases from J, with 8 bases between. Germline values: CDR1 LNHDA, CDR2 SQIVND (reference sequence). The CDR3 has 14 residues. CDR3 protein: CASSPGVSNQPQHF. CDR3 in DNA: TGTGCCAGTAGTCCAGGGGTTAGCAATCAGCCCCAGCATTTT.

The genes are TRBV7-2 and TRBJ2-7, with 8 positions matching TRBD2. V shed 1 base and J 2 bases; nucleotides not matched to a gene: 10. Germline assignment: CDR1 SGHTA and CDR2 FQGNSA. The CDR3 consists of 17 residues. The CDR3 coding sequence is TGTGCCAGCAGCTTAGACCGGGGGGGGCTCAATCCCTACGAGCAGTACTTC. Its protein product is CASSLDRGGLNPYEQYF.